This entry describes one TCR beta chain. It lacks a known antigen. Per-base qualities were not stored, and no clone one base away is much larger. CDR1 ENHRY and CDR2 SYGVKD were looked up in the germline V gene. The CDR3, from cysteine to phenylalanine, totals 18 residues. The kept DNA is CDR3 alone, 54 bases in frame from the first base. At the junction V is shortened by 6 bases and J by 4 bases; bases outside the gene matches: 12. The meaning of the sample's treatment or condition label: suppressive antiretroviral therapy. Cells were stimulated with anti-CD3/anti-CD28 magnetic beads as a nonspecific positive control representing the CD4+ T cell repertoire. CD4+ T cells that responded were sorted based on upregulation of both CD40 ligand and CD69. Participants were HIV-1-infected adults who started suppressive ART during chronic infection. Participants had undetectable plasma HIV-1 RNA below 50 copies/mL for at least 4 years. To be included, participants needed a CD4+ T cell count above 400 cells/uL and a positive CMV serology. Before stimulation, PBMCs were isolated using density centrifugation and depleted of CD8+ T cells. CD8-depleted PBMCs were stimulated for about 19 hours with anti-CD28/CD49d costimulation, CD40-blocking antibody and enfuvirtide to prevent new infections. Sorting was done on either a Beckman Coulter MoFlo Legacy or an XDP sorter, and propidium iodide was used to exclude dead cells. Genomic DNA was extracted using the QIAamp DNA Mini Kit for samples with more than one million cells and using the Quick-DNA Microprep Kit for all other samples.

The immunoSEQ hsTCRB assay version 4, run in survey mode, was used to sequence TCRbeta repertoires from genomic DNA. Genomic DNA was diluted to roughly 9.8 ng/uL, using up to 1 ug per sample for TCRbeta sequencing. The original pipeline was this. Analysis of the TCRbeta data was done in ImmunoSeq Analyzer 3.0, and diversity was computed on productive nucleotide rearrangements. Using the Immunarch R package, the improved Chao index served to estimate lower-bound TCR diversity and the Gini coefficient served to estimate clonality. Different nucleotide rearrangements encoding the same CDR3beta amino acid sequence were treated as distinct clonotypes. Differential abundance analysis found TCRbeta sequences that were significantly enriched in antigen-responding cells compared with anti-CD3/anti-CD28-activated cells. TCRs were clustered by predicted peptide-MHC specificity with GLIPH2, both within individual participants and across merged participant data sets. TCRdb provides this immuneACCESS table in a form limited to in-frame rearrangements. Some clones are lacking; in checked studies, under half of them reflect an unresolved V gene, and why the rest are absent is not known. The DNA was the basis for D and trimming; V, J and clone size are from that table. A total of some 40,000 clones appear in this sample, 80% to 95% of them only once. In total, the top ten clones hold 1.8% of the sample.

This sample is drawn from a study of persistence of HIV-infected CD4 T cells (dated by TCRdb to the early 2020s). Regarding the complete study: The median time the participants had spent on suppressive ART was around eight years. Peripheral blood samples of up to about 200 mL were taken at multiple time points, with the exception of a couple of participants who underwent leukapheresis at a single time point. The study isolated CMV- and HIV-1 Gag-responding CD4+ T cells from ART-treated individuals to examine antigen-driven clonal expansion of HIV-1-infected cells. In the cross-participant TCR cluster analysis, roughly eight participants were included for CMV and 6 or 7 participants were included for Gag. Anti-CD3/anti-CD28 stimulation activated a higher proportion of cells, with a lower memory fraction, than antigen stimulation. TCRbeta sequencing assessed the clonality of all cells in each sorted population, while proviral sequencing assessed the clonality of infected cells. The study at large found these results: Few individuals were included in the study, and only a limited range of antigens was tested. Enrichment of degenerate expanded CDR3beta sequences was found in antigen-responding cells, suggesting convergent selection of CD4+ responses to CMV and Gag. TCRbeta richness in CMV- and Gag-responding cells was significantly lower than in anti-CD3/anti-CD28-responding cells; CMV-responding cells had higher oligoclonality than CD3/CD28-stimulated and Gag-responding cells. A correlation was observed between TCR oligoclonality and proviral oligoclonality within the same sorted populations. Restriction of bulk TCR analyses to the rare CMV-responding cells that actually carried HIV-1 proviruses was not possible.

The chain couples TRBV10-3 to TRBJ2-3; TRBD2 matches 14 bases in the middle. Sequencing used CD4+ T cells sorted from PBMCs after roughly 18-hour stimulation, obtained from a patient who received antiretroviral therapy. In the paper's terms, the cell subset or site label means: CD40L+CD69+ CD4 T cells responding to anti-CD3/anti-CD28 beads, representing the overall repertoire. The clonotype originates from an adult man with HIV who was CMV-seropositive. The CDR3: CAISGTSGGTGRADTQYF. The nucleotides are TGTGCCATCAGCGGGACTAGCGGGGGCACGGGTCGGGCAGATACGCAGTATTTT.